This T cell receptor (beta chain) was sequenced during a study of shared clonotypes between healthy human individuals. Findings and limits, study-wide: It was anticipated that sequencing depth would influence how many clonotypes donors shared.

In the case of this clone: Its target is unknown.

Study donors comprised healthy, HIV-negative adults devoid of recent acute infection or vaccination. Data came from immunoSEQ multiplex PCR; TCRdb stores just in-frame clones and leaves some out. Among around 510,000 clones listed, roughly 95% were seen once. The CDR3 covers 14 residues. Per germline, CDR1 MDHEN and CDR2 SYDVKM. The trim removed 3 bases at V and 3 bases at J, leaving 0 bases unmatched. The genes are TRBV28 and TRBJ1-4; 8 bases map to TRBD1. Specimen: naive CD4+ T cells sorted from blood. This sample's subset: CD45RA+ positively selected. The TCR was taken from a woman in her 30s in good health. The CDR3 loop reads CASSFRGPNEKLFF. Written as DNA, the CDR3 is TGTGCCAGCAGTTTCAGGGGGCCTAATGAAAAACTGTTTTTT. Full variable domain (outside the CDR3, taken from reference TRBV28 and TRBJ1-4): DVKVTQSSRYLVKRTGEKVFLECVQDMDHENMFWYRQDPGLGLRLIYFSYDVKMKEKGDIPEGYSVSREKKERFSLILESASTNQTSMYLCASSFRGPNEKLFFGSGTQLSVL.